This T cell receptor (beta chain) is drawn from a study of cytomegalovirus exposure and HLA in healthy donors. Study-wide findings and caveats: Most TCRs appeared rarely, but some public TCRs recurred in many donors.

It was with 60 Vbeta and 13 Jbeta primers that the PCR ran. Clones were sequenced by immunoSEQ multiplex PCR, and TCRdb holds only the in-frame ones, with some missing. The sample has some 160,000 clones, over 70% seen once. About this clone itself: Antigen unknown.

This CDR3 comprises 17 residues. CDR1 and CDR2 from the germline V gene are SGDLS and YYNGEE. V lost 4 bases to trimming and J lost 6 bases; unmatched junction nucleotides: 15. The chain links TRBV9 to TRBJ2-2; 7 bases are a match to TRBD2. Material: PBMCs. The sequence was collected from a man aged 40-49 years in good health and CMV-seronegative. As DNA, the CDR3 is TGTGCCAGCAGCTCCCCCGAGGGGAGGGTTTGGTCCGGGGAGCTGTTTTTT. Its protein product is CASSSPEGRVWSGELFF. The variable domain in full, with the rest retrieved from reference TRBV9 and TRBJ2-2, is DSGVTQTPKHLITATGQRVTLRCSPRSGDLSVYWYQQSLDQGLQFLIQYYNGEERAKGNILERFSAQQFPDLHSELNLSSLELGDSALYFCASSSPEGRVWSGELFFGEGSRLTVL.